Here is one T cell receptor beta chain with its context. Its matching antigen is unknown. CD45RO-negative, CCR7-selected cells formed the naive CD8 fraction, which excluded terminally differentiated effector memory CD45RA+ cells. The source of the sample is a study of shared clonotypes between healthy human individuals. Findings of the study overall: Naive subsets generally had larger estimated richness than memory subsets.

Some clones are missing from TCRdb's copy, which holds only in-frame ones; the method was immunoSEQ multiplex PCR. Of roughly 550,000 clones detected, nearly 97% appear once; the ten largest clones hold 0.11%. In germline, CDR1 is SEHNR, CDR2 FQNEAQ (reference sequence). The CDR3 covers 18 residues. Trimming removed 5 bases from V and 4 bases from J; junction bases left unmatched: 14. Source material: naive CD8+ T cells sorted from blood. The rearrangement joins TRBV7-9 to TRBJ2-7, with TRBD2 matching over 13 bases. The receptor was isolated from a woman younger than 45 in good health. CDR3 sequence reads: CASSAGTSGIGPFYEQYF. The CDR3 bases are TGTGCCAGCAGCGCGGGGACTAGCGGGATAGGCCCCTTTTACGAGCAGTACTTC.